Listed here is a single T cell receptor beta chain. The sample comes from a study of long-term antiretroviral therapy in people with HIV. Sequencing used immunoSEQ v3.0 at survey level. Method: immunoSEQ multiplex PCR; TCRdb's copy keeps in-frame clones and lacks some. The data contain about 50,000 clones, under 90% of them seen just once; the ten biggest clones take up roughly 3%. Looked up from germline, CDR1 is SGHTA and CDR2 is FQGNSA. The CDR3 has 15 amino acids. Unmatched junction bases numbered 3, after V lost 4 bases and J lost 2 bases. The rearrangement joins TRBV7-2 to TRBJ1-5, with TRBD1 identical over 9 bases. The TCR originated in a woman younger than 30 with HIV. The sequences come from unsorted PBMCs, collected 0.8 years after starting antiretroviral therapy. CDR3 in DNA: TGTGCCAGCAGCTCGAGGACAGGGGGCAATCAGCCCCAGCATTTT. It specifies CASSSRTGGNQPQHF.